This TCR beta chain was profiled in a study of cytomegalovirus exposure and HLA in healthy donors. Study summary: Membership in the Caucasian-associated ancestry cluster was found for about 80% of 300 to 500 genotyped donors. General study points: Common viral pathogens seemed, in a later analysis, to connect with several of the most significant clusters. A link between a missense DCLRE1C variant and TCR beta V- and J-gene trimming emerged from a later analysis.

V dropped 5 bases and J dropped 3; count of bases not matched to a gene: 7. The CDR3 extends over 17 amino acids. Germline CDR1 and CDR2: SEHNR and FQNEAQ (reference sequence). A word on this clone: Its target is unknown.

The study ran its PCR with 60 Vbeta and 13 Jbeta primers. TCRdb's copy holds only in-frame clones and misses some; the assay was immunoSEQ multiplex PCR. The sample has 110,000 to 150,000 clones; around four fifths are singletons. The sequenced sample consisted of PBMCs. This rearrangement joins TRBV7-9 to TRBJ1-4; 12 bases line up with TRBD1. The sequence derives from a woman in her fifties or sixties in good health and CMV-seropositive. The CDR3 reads CASSPGGQGAANEKLFF. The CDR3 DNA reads TGTGCCAGCAGCCCAGGGGGACAGGGGGCAGCTAATGAAAAACTGTTTTTT.